Shown below are 21 T cell receptor beta chains from a single sample sequenced in a study of T-cell reconstitution after alpha-beta-depleted transplantation in children. Unique molecular identifiers featured in how the TCRbeta library was prepared. TCRdb re-called the PCR reads with MiXCR, one entry per CDR3 protein. Of approximately 800,000 distinct CDR3 sequences in the sample, about 15% were seen once. The sample was PBMCs, mostly from graft donor cells, taken 360 days after TCRalphabeta/CD19-depleted stem cell transplant. Receptors originate from a male patient younger than 18 who had a stem cell transplant for acute lymphoblastic leukemia, so the T cells may come from the graft donor.

The chain joins TRBV12-3 or TRBV12-4 to TRBJ1-1, with TRBD1 matching over 9 bases. V lost 7 bases and J lost 3; bases outside the gene matches: 6. The CDR3 runs 14 residues. CDR3 DNA sequence: TGTGCCAGCACCCCAAGGACAGGGGACACTGAAGCTTTCTTT. Protein: CASTPRTGDTEAFF.

The chain employs TRBV7-6 and TRBJ2-3, with 13 nucleotides matching TRBD2. The CDR3 is 19 amino acids. The germline CDR1 and CDR2 sequences are SGHVS and FNYEAQ. V lost 4 bases to trimming and J lost 1 base; unmatched junction nucleotides: 11. In DNA form, the CDR3 reads TGTGCCAGCAGCTACCCGGGACTAGCGGGACCCCGGGGCACAGATACGCAGTATTTT. This encodes CASSYPGLAGPRGTDTQYF. The whole variable domain, remainder taken from reference TRBV7-6 and TRBJ2-3, is GAGVSQSPRYKVTKRGQDVALRCDPISGHVSLYWYRQALGQGPEFLTYFNYEAQQDKSGLPNDRFSAERPEGSISTLTIQRTEQRDSAMYRCASSYPGLAGPRGTDTQYFGPGTRLTVL.

The gene calls are TRBV12-3 or TRBV12-4 and TRBJ2-1; D ambiguous. CDR3 size: 12 residues. The V end was cut by 3 bases, the J end by 8 bases, with 8 bases between. CDR3: CASSFLVDEQFF. The CDR3 DNA reads TGTGCCAGCAGTTTTTTAGTGGATGAGCAGTTCTTC.

This chain uses TRBV18 with TRBJ1-3; 8 bases line up with TRBD1. Per germline, CDR1 KGHSH and CDR2 LQKENI. This CDR3 is 15 amino acids long. Germline trimming cut 4 bases from V and 0 bases from J; bases unmatched to any gene: 2. The CDR3 reads CASSRDRFSGNTIYF. The CDR3 coding sequence is TGTGCCAGCTCACGGGACAGGTTCTCTGGAAACACCATATATTTT.

This clonotype was observed a few times. V and J are TRBV20-1 and TRBJ1-1, with TRBD1 identical over 8 bases. The CDR3 consists of 15 residues. The trim removed 1 base at V and 1 base at J, leaving 5 bases unmatched. The germline V gene has CDR1 DFQATT and CDR2 SNEGSKA (reference sequence). Written as DNA, the CDR3 is TGCAGTGCTAGAGGAAGGGGACAGGCGAACACTGAAGCTTTCTTT. Its translation is CSARGRGQANTEAFF.

This clonotype showed up many times. CDR3 bases: TGTGCCAGCTCACCAGGAGGGGGCGAGACCCAGTACTTC. Its protein product is CASSPGGGETQYF. The J gene is TRBJ2-5, the V gene TRBV18; TRBD1 might be the D (7 bases). The CDR3 consists of 13 residues. With 2 bases removed from V and 5 bases from J, the gap between germline ends came to 9 bases. Germline V CDR1 and CDR2: KGHSH, LQKENI. Looking up the rest from reference TRBV18 and TRBJ2-5 gives the full variable domain: NAGVMQNPRHLVRRRGQEARLRCSPMKGHSHVYWYRQLPEEGLKFMVYLQKENIIDESGMPKERFSAEFPKEGPSILRIQQVVRGDSAAYFCASSPGGGETQYFGPGTRLLVL.

The chain carries TRBV5-1 and TRBJ2-1; TRBD1 might be the D (6 bases). Trimming cost V 0 bases and J 5 bases, with 9 bases left between them. Germline V gene data show CDR1 as SGHRS and CDR2 as YFSETQ. The CDR3 is 14 residues long. The CDR3 DNA follows: TGCGCCAGCAGCTTGGGGGACACAAACAATGAGCAGTTCTTC. Protein sequence: CASSLGDTNNEQFF.

A few counts support this clonotype. The chain couples TRBV24-1 to TRBJ2-1; TRBD1 might be the D (6 bases). With 0 bases removed from V and 10 bases from J, the gap between germline ends came to 6 bases. CDR1 is KGHDR, CDR2 SFDVKD, per germline. The CDR3 extends over 12 amino acids. In DNA form, the CDR3 reads TGTGCCACCAGTGATTTGGGACAGGAGCAGTTCTTC. Translating it yields CATSDLGQEQFF.

The chain couples TRBV5-1 to TRBJ2-7; 8 nucleotides line up with TRBD1. CDR3 length equals 13 residues. V was clipped by 4 bases and J by 7 bases; unmatched bases: 7. The V gene's germline CDR1 is SGHRS and CDR2 YFSETQ. CDR3 region: CASSGGQGREQYF. The CDR3 DNA sequence: TGCGCCAGCAGCGGAGGACAGGGCCGGGAGCAGTACTTC.

The chain carries TRBV30 and TRBJ2-7; D is unresolved. V was clipped by 2 bases and J by 5 bases, with 10 bases between them. The CDR3 length is 12 residues. Germline V gene data show CDR1 as GTSNPN and CDR2 as SVGIG (reference sequence). This CDR3 reads CAWSIDTHEQYF. The CDR3 nucleotides are TGTGCCTGGAGTATAGACACCCACGAGCAGTACTTC.

This clonotype was observed a few times. The chain has TRBV7-9 and TRBJ2-3, with D possibly being TRBD2 (6 bases). Germline CDR1 reads SEHNR; CDR2 reads FQNEAQ (reference sequence). The CDR3 is 15 residues long. The V end was cut by 1 base, the J end by 1 base, with 9 bases between. The CDR3 spells CASSLGSSGTDTQYF. As DNA, the CDR3 is TGTGCCAGCAGCTTAGGTTCTAGCGGCACAGATACGCAGTATTTT.

This chain uses TRBV11-3 with TRBJ2-4; D tentatively fits TRBD1 or TRBD2 (5 bases each). V lost 7 bases, J lost 4 bases, and 20 bases lay in between. This CDR3 spans 16 amino acids. CDR1 and CDR2 from the germline V gene are SGHNT and YENEEA. The CDR3 DNA reads as TGTGCCAGCACCCAAAACCCTACGGGGCCTAAAAACATTCAGTACTTC. This translates into CASTQNPTGPKNIQYF.

This chain uses TRBV11-2 with TRBJ2-2, with a possible D match to TRBD1 (5 bases). The CDR3 is made up of 14 amino acids. Germline V gives CDR1 SGHAT, CDR2 FQNNGV. The V and J ends lost 10 bases and 2 bases respectively, with 14 bases between them. In nucleotides, the CDR3 is TGTGCCATCTCCCGACAGAGTAACACCGGGGAGCTGTTTTTT. The encoded protein is CAISRQSNTGELFF.

This clonotype has just a few counts. This chain uses TRBV24-1 with TRBJ2-5; TRBD1 or TRBD2 may be the D gene (5 bases each). V lost 2 bases and J lost 5, with 17 bases in between. There are 16 residues in the CDR3. Germline lookup yields CDR1 KGHDR and CDR2 SFDVKD. CDR3 in amino acids: CATSDSKGTLPETQYF. The CDR3 coding sequence is TGTGCCACCAGTGATTCGAAGGGGACCCTCCCCGAGACCCAGTACTTC.

Ten or more counts support this clonotype. The chain combines TRBV5-1 with TRBJ2-3; 14 bases match TRBD2. V lost 4 bases and J lost 5; bases outside the gene matches: 6. Germline assignment: CDR1 SGHRS and CDR2 YFSETQ. The CDR3 length is 16 residues. CDR3 bases: TGCGCCAGCAGCCCACTGACTAGCGGGGGGGAAGATACGCAGTATTTT. Translation gives CASSPLTSGGEDTQYF.

This clonotype was seen ten or more times. The V gene is TRBV12-3 or TRBV12-4, the J gene TRBJ1-2; no clear D gene. This CDR3 comprises 14 residues. V was pared by 3 bases and J by 3 bases, with 11 bases between. The CDR3 coding sequence is TGTGCCAGCAGTTTTGGCAGCAAGTACTATGGCTACACCTTC. Protein: CASSFGSKYYGYTF.

The chain has TRBV7-2 and TRBJ2-7, with D possibly matching TRBD2 (5 bases). Trimming pared 5 bases from V and 5 bases from J, leaving 13 bases between. The CDR3 totals 13 residues. Germline V gives CDR1 SGHTA, CDR2 FQGNSA. The CDR3 coding sequence is TGTGCCAGCAGCCTGCTCTCGGGAAACGAGCAGTACTTC. It codes for CASSLLSGNEQYF.

V is TRBV6-1 and J is TRBJ2-2; the match to TRBD2 covers 9 bases. Trimming removed 6 bases from V and 7 bases from J; junction bases left unmatched: 12. Germline CDR1 and CDR2: MNHNS and SASEGT. This CDR3 is 16 amino acids long. The CDR3 coding sequence is TGTGCCAGCAGCCTAGGACTAGCGAGACCCATCGGGGAGCTGTTTTTT. It yields the protein CASSLGLARPIGELFF.

V gene TRBV11-2 combines with J gene TRBJ1-2, with 7 positions matching TRBD1. Germline CDR1 SGHAT, CDR2 FQNNGV. There are 13 residues in the CDR3. With 4 bases clipped from V and 12 bases from J, the junction kept 11 bases outside the gene matches. CDR3 nucleotide sequence: TGTGCCAGCAGCTCCTCCCTGGACAGGATAAACACCTTC. It encodes CASSSSLDRINTF. Together with reference TRBV11-2 and TRBJ1-2, the CDR3 gives the full variable domain: EAGVAQSPRYKIIEKRQSVAFWCNPISGHATLYWYQQILGQGPKLLIQFQNNGVVDDSQLPKDRFSAERLKGVDSTLKIQPAKLEDSAVYLCASSSSLDRINTFGSGTRLTVV.

There are many counts of this clonotype. The chain employs TRBV10-3 and TRBJ2-2; D gene ambiguous. From germline, CDR1 is ENHRY and CDR2 SYGVKD. V gave up 10 bases and J gave up 1 base, with 10 bases separating them. The CDR3 runs 13 residues. The CDR3 nucleotides read TGTGCCAGCCTGGCCGGGAACACCGGGGAGCTGTTTTTT. It encodes CASLAGNTGELFF.

This chain joins TRBV10-3 and TRBJ2-1, with D possibly being TRBD1 (7 bases). The CDR3 spans 11 residues. Trimming left V 6 bases short and J 13 bases short, with 13 bases between. CDR1 ENHRY and CDR2 SYGVKD come from the germline V gene. The CDR3 sequence: CAISSRGDQFF. CDR3 coding DNA: TGTGCCATCAGCTCCAGGGGGGACCAGTTCTTC.